Listed below are T cell receptor beta chains from one sample, sequenced in a study of blood T cell repertoires in COVID-19. Using immunoSEQ multiplex PCR, the repertoire was profiled, and TCRdb retains in-frame clones only, with some absent. The data show approximately 70,000 clones, with roughly 87% seen just once and around a sixth held by the top ten. Sequenced input: peripheral blood. All receptors derive from a human donor in a cohort sampled during active COVID-19. Each CDR3 is given with its conserved first and last residue. The D gene is left open where the match is weak. Size is stated for part of the rows, as once, few or many counts, or as a class when the clone is expanded.

abundance,d_gene,v_gene,j_gene,CDR3nt,CDR3aa
NA,NA,TRBV6-5,TRBJ2-7,TGTGCCAGCATCATGGGACAATACTACGAGCAGTACTTC,CASIMGQYYEQYF
NA,NA,TRBV19,TRBJ1-5,TGTGCCAGTAGTCTTAGCAATCAGCCCCAGCATTTT,CASSLSNQPQHF
few,NA,TRBV4-1,TRBJ2-1,TGCGCCAGCAGCCAAGATCAGTGGGAGCAGTTCTTC,CASSQDQWEQFF
once,NA,TRBV11-3,TRBJ1-1,TGTGCCCCCGCCGGGGGGAGGGAGGACACTGAAGCTTTCTTT,CAPAGGREDTEAFF
NA,TRBD1,TRBV3-1/TRBV3-2,TRBJ1-2,TGTGCCAGCAGCCAATGGACAGGAAACTATGGCTACACCTTC,CASSQWTGNYGYTF
few,NA,TRBV7-2,TRBJ1-4,TGTGCCAGCAGCCCGAACGGGGGGTCGACTAATGAAAAACTGTTTTTT,CASSPNGGSTNEKLFF
NA,TRBD1,TRBV3-1/TRBV3-2,TRBJ1-6,TGTGCCAGCAGCCAGACAGGGGGTGATGATTCACCCCTCCACTTT,CASSQTGGDDSPLHF
NA,NA,TRBV6-6,TRBJ2-7,TGTGCCAGCAGTCTCCAGGGGATCTCCTACGAGCAGTACTTC,CASSLQGISYEQYF
NA,NA,TRBV5-5,TRBJ1-4,TGTGCCAGCAGCTTGGGGGGTCAGGGTGTGGAGGAAAAACTGTTTTTT,CASSLGGQGVEEKLFF
once,NA,TRBV5-4,TRBJ1-1,TGTGCCAGCAGCCAGGTGGGCAGCAACACTGAAGCTTTCTTT,CASSQVGSNTEAFF
NA,TRBD2,TRBV5-5,TRBJ2-7,TGTGCCAGCAGCTTGGGGCTAGCGGGGGGTGACTCCTACGAGCAGTACTTC,CASSLGLAGGDSYEQYF
NA,TRBD1,TRBV7-8,TRBJ2-6,TGTGCCAGCAATATTTGGGACAGGGGGTCTGGGGCCAACGTCCTGACTTTC,CASNIWDRGSGANVLTF
NA,NA,TRBV7-9,TRBJ2-5,TGTGCCAGCAGCTTAGTAAGGGGTAGCGGACAAGAGACCCAGTACTTC,CASSLVRGSGQETQYF
NA,TRBD1,TRBV4-1,TRBJ1-2,TGCGCCAGCAGCCAACCCGGGACAGGGGTACGCTATGGCTACACCTTC,CASSQPGTGVRYGYTF
NA,NA,TRBV11-2,TRBJ1-3,TGTGCCAGCAGCTTAGACAGGTCCCACACCATATATTTT,CASSLDRSHTIYF
NA,NA,TRBV20-1,TRBJ2-5,TGCAGTGCTCAGTACCAAGAGACCCAGTACTTC,CSAQYQETQYF
NA,NA,TRBV23-1,TRBJ2-7,TGCGCCAGCAGTCAAATTTCCGACAGCGGGCACCCCTACGAGCAGTACTTC,CASSQISDSGHPYEQYF
NA,TRBD2,TRBV4-1,TRBJ2-5,TGCGCCAGCAGCCAGGGGAAGCGGGGACCCCAAGAGACCCAGTACTTC,CASSQGKRGPQETQYF
NA,TRBD2,TRBV5-4,TRBJ2-3,TGTGCCAGCAGCCCGGGGGGGCTAGCTAGCACAGATACGCAGTATTTT,CASSPGGLASTDTQYF
NA,TRBD2,TRBV2,TRBJ2-3,TGTGCCAGCAGACTAGCGGACACAGATACGCAGTATTTT,CASRLADTDTQYF
NA,NA,TRBV15,TRBJ1-4,TGTGCCACCAGCAGAGACAGGCTGACTAATGAAAAACTGTTTTTT,CATSRDRLTNEKLFF
NA,TRBD1,TRBV5-5,TRBJ2-7,TGTGCCAGCAGCTTGGGCCTGAGACAGGGCTACGAGCAGTACTTC,CASSLGLRQGYEQYF
many,NA,TRBV27,TRBJ2-7,TGTGCCAGCTTTAGCGCCTCCTACGAGCAGTACTTC,CASFSASYEQYF
NA,NA,TRBV5-5,TRBJ2-4,TGTGCCAGCAGCTCCTCTGAGGGAAACATTCAGTACTTC,CASSSSEGNIQYF
NA,TRBD1,TRBV9,TRBJ1-1,TGTGCCAGCAGCGTGACAGGGACAGAGACAAAAGCTTTCTTT,CASSVTGTETKAFF
NA,NA,TRBV2,TRBJ1-2,TGTGCCAGCAGGCAAACAGGGCCCGGCTACACCTTC,CASRQTGPGYTF
NA,NA,TRBV10-3,TRBJ1-1,TGTGCCATCAGTGAGGGGGTGGGGGCTAGGGCTGAAGCTTTCTTT,CAISEGVGARAEAFF
once,TRBD1,TRBV5-1,TRBJ2-6,TGCGCCAGCAGCTTAGGGGACAGGGTGGCTGGGGCCAACGTCCTGACTTTC,CASSLGDRVAGANVLTF
few,NA,TRBV28,TRBJ1-4,TGTGCCAGCAGTCGACATCTTCCGGCTAATGAAAAACTGTTTTTT,CASSRHLPANEKLFF
once,NA,TRBV6-5,TRBJ2-7,TGTGCCAGCAGCTACTCTACCGGTACCTACGAGCAGTACTTC,CASSYSTGTYEQYF
NA,NA,TRBV7-2,TRBJ1-1,TGTGCCAGCAGCTTAGGAGCATTCTACACTGAAGCTTTCTTT,CASSLGAFYTEAFF
NA,NA,TRBV21-1,TRBJ1-5,TGTGCCAGCCTCCCAAGGCAGGGGAGTTGGGACAATCAGCCCCAGCATTTT,CASLPRQGSWDNQPQHF
NA,NA,TRBV29-1,TRBJ1-3,TGCAGCGTTGACCGTTCGGGAACTGGAAACACCATATATTTT,CSVDRSGTGNTIYF